Described below is a single T cell receptor beta chain sequence and its context. The data originate from a study of blood T cell repertoires in COVID-19. Trimming stripped 1 base from V and 2 bases from J, with 12 bases between. This CDR3 is 16 amino acids long. The germline CDR1 and CDR2 sequences are SGHVS and FNYEAQ. Sequencing was performed with immunoSEQ multiplex PCR; in TCRdb, only in-frame clones are kept and a portion is missing. The repertoire holds some 260,000 clones, with about 80% as singletons. The sequence came from a man older than 75 with acute or convalescent COVID-19. This chain joins TRBV7-6 and TRBJ1-3; D is possibly TRBD1 (5 bases). Sequenced: peripheral blood. CDR3: CASSLGSPGTGNTIYF. CDR3 nucleotides: TGTGCCAGCAGCTTAGGGTCGCCAGGGACTGGAAACACCATATATTTT. The variable domain in full, completed from reference TRBV7-6 and TRBJ1-3, reads GAGVSQSPRYKVTKRGQDVALRCDPISGHVSLYWYRQALGQGPEFLTYFNYEAQQDKSGLPNDRFSAERPEGSISTLTIQRTEQRDSAMYRCASSLGSPGTGNTIYFGEGSWLTVV.